The 29 T cell receptor beta chains below all came from one sample that was sequenced in a study of T-cell memory formation after mild COVID-19. TCRdb recomputed calls from the 5' RACE reads with MiXCR, one row per CDR3 protein. The sample shows 400,000 to 500,000 distinct CDR3 sequences, 20% of them seen only once. The sample taken for sequencing was PBMCs or a T cell subset sorted from them (not recorded which). The receptor set was obtained from an adult woman who had mild COVID-19 (a few samples of this study predate the infection). Cell type and time point are not known.

The chain employs TRBV6-2 or TRBV6-3 and TRBJ1-1; D ambiguous. Germline V lookup: CDR1 MNHEY, CDR2 SVGEGT. V lost 10 bases to trimming and J lost 1 base, with 13 bases between them. CDR3 size: 13 residues. The CDR3 DNA follows: TGTGCCACCCAGAAGTGGGGGAACACTGAAGCTTTCTTT. Translating gives CATQKWGNTEAFF.

There are many counts of this clonotype. V gene TRBV10-3 combines with J gene TRBJ1-1; D perhaps matches TRBD1 (6 bases). Germline V lookup: CDR1 ENHRY, CDR2 SYGVKD. The CDR3 spans 18 residues. With 3 bases removed from V and 0 bases from J, the gap between germline ends came to 20 bases. CDR3: CAISDPHAGARVNTEAFF. In DNA, the CDR3 is TGTGCCATCAGTGATCCCCATGCGGGGGCGCGGGTGAACACTGAAGCTTTCTTT.

This clonotype has a count of ten or more. The chain combines TRBV27 with TRBJ2-1; unclear D gene. Trimming cost V 10 bases and J 8 bases, with 15 bases left between them. Germline CDR1 MNHEY, CDR2 SMNVEV (reference sequence). This CDR3 is 12 amino acids long. Written as DNA, the CDR3 is TGTGCCATCAACCGAATCGGGCATGAGCAGTTCTTC. This sequence encodes CAINRIGHEQFF.

Only a few counts were recorded for this clonotype. The chain combines TRBV12-3 or TRBV12-4 with TRBJ1-2, with 7 bases lining up with TRBD1. The CDR3 loop spans 13 amino acids. The V gene end was trimmed by 8 bases and the J gene end by 7 bases; junction bases not matched to a gene: 10. In nucleotides, the CDR3 is TGTGCCAGCTCGGACAGGACCCGGGGTGGCTACACCTTC. Its protein is CASSDRTRGGYTF.

The chain has TRBV6-5 and TRBJ1-2; maybe TRBD1 (5 bases). CDR3 size: 16 residues. Trimming removed 0 bases at V and 1 base at J, with 12 bases between. Germline loops: CDR1 MNHEY, CDR2 SVGAGI. CDR3 protein: CASSYSLRQYNYGYTF. Here the CDR3 DNA reads TGTGCCAGCAGTTACTCTCTCCGACAGTATAACTATGGCTACACCTTC.

This rearrangement joins TRBV15 to TRBJ2-7, with D hard to call. V was clipped by 0 bases and J by 3 bases, with 6 bases between them. Germline values: CDR1 LNHNV, CDR2 YYDKDF (reference sequence). The CDR3 consists of 13 residues. This CDR3 reads CATSRDQGYEQYF. The CDR3 region has the DNA TGTGCCACCAGCAGAGATCAAGGCTACGAGCAGTACTTC.

This clonotype was recorded a few times. CDR3 protein: CASSNPGSDTEAFF. The CDR3 DNA is TGTGCCAGCAGTAACCCAGGGAGCGACACTGAAGCTTTCTTT. The chain employs TRBV12-3 or TRBV12-4 and TRBJ1-1, with D possibly being TRBD1 (5 bases). The CDR3 length is 14 residues. The ends were cut back, 5 bases at V and 3 bases at J, with 13 bases in the middle.

The chain is built from TRBV4-1 and TRBJ1-1; TRBD1 is a possible D gene (5 bases). The CDR3 extends over 15 amino acids. Germline V lookup: CDR1 MGHRA, CDR2 YSYEKL. The V and J ends lost 4 bases and 2 bases respectively, with 14 bases between them. CDR3 coding DNA: TGCGCCAGCAGCCTAGCCTCGCAGGGCAACACTGAAGCTTTCTTT. This translates into CASSLASQGNTEAFF.

This clonotype appeared many times. The V and J genes are TRBV4-1 and TRBJ1-2, with unresolved D. CDR1 and CDR2 from the germline V gene are MGHRA and YSYEKL. The CDR3 loop spans 17 amino acids. The V end was cut by 0 bases, the J end by 5 bases, with 19 bases between. Here the CDR3 reads CASSQDPTVIHIYGYTF. As DNA, the CDR3 is TGCGCCAGCAGCCAAGATCCCACAGTTATTCACATTTATGGCTACACCTTC.

The rearrangement links TRBV18 to TRBJ2-3, with D perhaps assigned TRBD1 or TRBD2 (5 bases each). The germline gives CDR1 KGHSH, CDR2 LQKENI. The CDR3 totals 15 residues. The ends were cut back, 4 bases at V and 6 bases at J, with 17 bases in the middle. The CDR3 is CASSLWDQKVDTQYF. In DNA, the CDR3 is TGTGCCAGCTCACTATGGGACCAAAAGGTGGATACGCAGTATTTT.

CDR3 region: CASSTTSWREQYF. For the CDR3, the DNA is TGTGCCAGCAGTACGACGAGTTGGCGCGAGCAGTACTTC. V usage is TRBV12-3 or TRBV12-4 and J usage is TRBJ2-7; D uncertain. The ends were cut back, 5 bases at V and 6 bases at J, with 14 bases in the middle. The CDR3 is made up of 13 amino acids.

V usage is TRBV6-5 and J usage is TRBJ2-5; no reliable D call. Germline V gene data show CDR1 as MNHEY and CDR2 as SVGAGI. The CDR3 spans 13 residues. V lost 7 bases and J lost 4, with 13 bases in between. CDR3 DNA: TGTGCCAGCACCGGCCCGGGTGGAGAGACCCAGTACTTC. Its translation is CASTGPGGETQYF.

This clonotype occurred a few times. CDR3 region: CASQGADTQYF. The CDR3 nucleotides are TGTGCCAGCCAAGGGGCAGATACGCAGTATTTT. The chain links TRBV12-3 or TRBV12-4 to TRBJ2-3; a possible D gene is TRBD1 (5 bases). The CDR3 sequence is 11 residues long. The ends were cut back, 8 bases at V and 4 bases at J, with 7 bases in the middle.

The rearrangement joins TRBV11-3 to TRBJ1-1; 8 bases fit TRBD1. The CDR3 covers 13 residues. J lost 3 bases, V lost 8 bases, and 5 bases had no gene match. Germline loops: CDR1 SGHNT, CDR2 YENEEA. CDR3 DNA: TGTGCCAGCGTTCTGGGACAGGACACTGAAGCTTTCTTT. It specifies CASVLGQDTEAFF.

The table lists this clonotype with a few counts. The chain carries TRBV6-5 and TRBJ2-5, with unresolved D. CDR1 MNHEY and CDR2 SVGAGI come from the germline V gene. The CDR3 covers 12 residues. Trimming cost V 4 bases and J 1 base, with 4 bases left between them. The CDR3 nucleotides are TGTGCCAGCAGTTCTACCCAAGAGACCCAGTACTTC. This translates into CASSSTQETQYF.

There are a few counts of this clonotype. The chain links TRBV5-1 to TRBJ2-7; perhaps TRBD1 as D (6 bases). The V gene's germline CDR1 is SGHRS and CDR2 YFSETQ. This CDR3 comprises 15 residues. With 4 bases removed from V and 1 base from J, the gap between germline ends came to 15 bases. In nucleotides, the CDR3 is TGCGCCAGCAGCCCTCATTACAGGGAGTCCTACGAGCAGTACTTC. This gives the protein CASSPHYRESYEQYF.

The chain employs TRBV7-3 and TRBJ1-4; TRBD1 is a possible D gene (6 bases). This CDR3 comprises 16 residues. Trimming left V 1 base short and J 5 bases short, with 14 bases between. Germline CDR1 is SGHTA and CDR2 is FQGTGA. CDR3 amino acids: CASSLRVRGANEKLFF. CDR3 coding DNA: TGTGCCAGCAGCTTAAGAGTGAGGGGGGCGAATGAAAAACTGTTTTTT.

The table lists this clonotype with many counts. The chain couples TRBV27 to TRBJ2-3; D is ambiguous. Germline V gives CDR1 MNHEY, CDR2 SMNVEV (reference sequence). V was clipped by 5 bases and J by 3 bases, with 12 bases between them. The CDR3 is 14 amino acids. The CDR3 is CASSRIQYTDTQYF. The CDR3 DNA is TGTGCCAGCAGTCGAATCCAGTATACAGATACGCAGTATTTT.

This chain connects TRBV6-2 or TRBV6-3 to TRBJ2-7; 7 bases agree with TRBD1. The CDR3 extends over 14 amino acids. With V trimmed by 7 bases and J by 7 bases, 13 bases remained unmatched. Per germline, CDR1 MNHEY and CDR2 SVGEGT. CDR3 amino acids: CASTATGTTKEQYF. The CDR3 region has the DNA TGTGCCAGCACCGCGACAGGGACGACCAAAGAGCAGTACTTC.

This clonotype was picked up a small number of times. The V gene is TRBV4-1, the J gene TRBJ1-4; the D gene is possibly TRBD1 (6 bases). The ends were cut back, 1 base at V and 0 bases at J, with 15 bases in the middle. Germline V gives CDR1 MGHRA, CDR2 YSYEKL. CDR3 length: 18 residues. CDR3 sequence (DNA): TGCGCCAGCAGCCAAGTCGTGGGGGGCCTTGCAACTAATGAAAAACTGTTTTTT. Encoded protein: CASSQVVGGLATNEKLFF.

This clonotype has only a few counts. This chain joins TRBV9 and TRBJ1-2; 10 bases are shared with TRBD1. Germline V gene sequence: CDR1 SGDLS, CDR2 YYNGEE. J lost 6 bases, V lost 5 bases, and 16 bases had no gene match. The CDR3 is 17 residues long. CDR3 amino acids: CASSPTARDRGKHGYTF. CDR3 coding DNA: TGTGCCAGCAGTCCCACAGCCCGGGACAGGGGCAAACATGGCTACACCTTC.

This chain links TRBV4-3 with TRBJ2-7, with D possibly matching TRBD2 (5 bases). CDR1 is LGHNA and CDR2 is YSLEER in the germline V gene. The V and J ends lost 0 bases and 1 base respectively, with 7 bases between them. The CDR3 length is 14 residues. CDR3 nucleotides: TGCGCCAGCAGCCAAGACGGACTTTCCTACGAGCAGTACTTC. Protein sequence: CASSQDGLSYEQYF.

The chain uses TRBV6-5 and TRBJ2-5, with 11 bases aligning to TRBD2. Germline V gives CDR1 MNHEY, CDR2 SVGAGI. Trimming at V came to 5 bases and at J to 4 bases, leaving 18 bases not matched to a gene. This CDR3 region has 19 residues. The CDR3 DNA reads as TGTGCCAGCAGTGCGATTCGCTCTAGCGGGGGGTTCTTGCGAGAGACCCAGTACTTC. It encodes CASSAIRSSGGFLRETQYF.

CDR3 coding DNA: TGTGCCAGCAGTGCCTCCGGGACAGGGACTGGTGAAGCTTTCTTT. It encodes CASSASGTGTGEAFF. The rearrangement links TRBV6-2 or TRBV6-3 to TRBJ1-1; 9 bases are shared with TRBD1. Germline V lookup: CDR1 MNHEY, CDR2 SVGEGT. The junction had 11 bases not matched to a gene; V was cut back by 5 bases and J by 7 bases. The CDR3 loop spans 15 amino acids.

For the CDR3, the DNA is TGTGCCACCATCCATAGACCGGGACAGAGACCGGTGAGGTCCTACAATGAGCAGTTCTTC. Encoded protein: CATIHRPGQRPVRSYNEQFF. This chain connects TRBV24-1 to TRBJ2-1; TRBD1 matches 7 bases. The trim removed 8 bases at V and 1 base at J, leaving 22 bases unmatched. This CDR3 contains 20 residues. Germline CDR1 and CDR2: KGHDR and SFDVKD.

This rearrangement joins TRBV5-8 to TRBJ2-2; no reliable D call. CDR1 and CDR2 (germline): SGHTS, YDEGEE. The CDR3 is 14 amino acids. Trimming cost V 7 bases and J 4 bases, with 14 bases left between them. CDR3 nucleotide sequence: TGTGCCAGCCTTCCCCCGGAGTGCACCGGGGAGCTGTTTTTT. Translation gives CASLPPECTGELFF. Variable domain in full (rest from reference TRBV5-8 and TRBJ2-2): EAGVTQSPTHLIKTRGQQATLRCSPISGHTSVYWYQQALGLGLQFLLWYDEGEERNRGNFPPRFSGRQFPNYSSELNVNALELEDSALYLCASLPPECTGELFFGEGSRLTVL.

The chain combines TRBV12-5 with TRBJ1-1; a possible D gene is TRBD1 (6 bases). The CDR3 is 15 amino acids. Germline CDR1 LGHNT, CDR2 FRNRAP. The V and J ends lost 6 bases and 1 base respectively, with 15 bases between them. CDR3 bases: TGTGCTAGTGGAGCAAACCCGACAGGGAACACTGAAGCTTTCTTT. This sequence encodes CASGANPTGNTEAFF.

V gene TRBV18 combines with J gene TRBJ2-7, with a tentative D call TRBD1 (6 bases). The CDR3 runs 14 residues. In germline, CDR1 is KGHSH, CDR2 LQKENI. The V end lost 4 bases, the J end lost 2 bases, and 12 bases lay between the germline ends. CDR3 in amino acids: CASSRQDGAYEQYF. Here the CDR3 DNA reads TGTGCCAGCTCACGACAGGACGGGGCCTACGAGCAGTACTTC.

The chain links TRBV20-1 to TRBJ2-3; 10 nucleotides agree with TRBD2. Germline lookup yields CDR1 DFQATT and CDR2 SNEGSKA (reference sequence). The J segment lost 11 bases and the V segment lost 5 bases, leaving 13 bases of the junction unmatched. The CDR3 covers 14 residues. The CDR3 spells CSASPGLASNRQYF. The CDR3 coding sequence is TGCAGTGCTTCTCCGGGACTAGCGTCGAACCGGCAGTATTTT.